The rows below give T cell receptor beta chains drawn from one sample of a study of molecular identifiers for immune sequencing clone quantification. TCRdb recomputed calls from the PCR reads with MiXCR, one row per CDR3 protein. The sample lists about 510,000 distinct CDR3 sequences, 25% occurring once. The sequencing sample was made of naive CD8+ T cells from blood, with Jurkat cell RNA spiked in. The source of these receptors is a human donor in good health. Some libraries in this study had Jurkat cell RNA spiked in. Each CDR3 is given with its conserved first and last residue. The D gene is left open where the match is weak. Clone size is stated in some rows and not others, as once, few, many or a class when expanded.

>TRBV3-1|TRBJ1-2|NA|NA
TGTGCCAGCAGCCCAGAGGGGCAGTTAGCTAACTATGGCCACACCTTC
CASSPEGQLANYGHTF
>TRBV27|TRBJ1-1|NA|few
TGTGCCAGCAGTCCCATTGGGGGCTTGGACACTGAAGCTTTCTTT
CASSPIGGLDTEAFF
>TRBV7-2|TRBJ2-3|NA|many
TGTGCCAGCAGCCCGACGTTCACAGATACGCAGTATTTT
CASSPTFTDTQYF
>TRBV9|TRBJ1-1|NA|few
TGTGCCAGCAGCTCGGGGGTTGAACCGGACCGTGACACTGAAGCTTTCTTT
CASSSGVEPDRDTEAFF
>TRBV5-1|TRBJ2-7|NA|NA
TGCGCCAGCAGCTTGGCCTTCGGCTCCTACGAGCAGTACTTC
CASSLAFGSYEQYF
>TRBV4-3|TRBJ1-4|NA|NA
TGCGCCAGCAGCCAAGGCAGGAGTGAAAAACTGTTTTTT
CASSQGRSEKLFF
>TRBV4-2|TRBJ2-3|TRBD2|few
TGTGCCAGCAGCCAAGATGCTAGCGGGATGACAGATACGCAGTATTTT
CASSQDASGMTDTQYF
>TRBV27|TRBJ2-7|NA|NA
TGTGCCAGCACCCCGATTGACAGTCCCTACGAGCAGTACTTC
CASTPIDSPYEQYF
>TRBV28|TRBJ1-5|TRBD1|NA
TGTGCCAGCAGTCTGACAGGGGGCGGTCAGACCCAGCATTTT
CASSLTGGGQTQHF
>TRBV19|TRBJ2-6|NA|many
TGTGCCAGTTGCTCCTGGATCTCTGGGGCCAACGTCCTGACTTTC
CASCSWISGANVLTF
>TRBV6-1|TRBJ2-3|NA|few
TGTGCCAGCAGTGAAGGGGGACATCCTAATACGCAGTATTTT
CASSEGGHPNTQYF
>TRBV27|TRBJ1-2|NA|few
TGTGCCAGCTTTTCAGCGACAGACAACTATGGCTACACCTTC
CASFSATDNYGYTF
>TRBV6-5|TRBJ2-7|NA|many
TGTGCCAGCAGTTACACACAGGGTGATTACGAGCAGTACTTC
CASSYTQGDYEQYF
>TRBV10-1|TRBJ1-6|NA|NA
TGCGCCAGCAGTGAGTCGCCTTGGTCACCCCTCCACTTT
CASSESPWSPLHF
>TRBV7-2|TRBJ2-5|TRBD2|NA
TGTGCCAGCAACTTATGGGCTAGCGGGGGTTTGGAGACCCAGTACTTC
CASNLWASGGLETQYF
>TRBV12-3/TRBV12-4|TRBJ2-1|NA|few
TGTGCCAGCACCGCACAGTCGACTTACAATGAGCAGTTCTTC
CASTAQSTYNEQFF
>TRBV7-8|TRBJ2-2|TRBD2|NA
TGTGCCAGCAGCTTATTGGAGGGGAGCGGGGCCACCGGGGAGCTGTTTTTT
CASSLLEGSGATGELFF
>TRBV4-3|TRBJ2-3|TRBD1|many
TGCGCCAGCAGCCAAGATAGACAGGGGTTTGGCACAGATACGCAGTATTTT
CASSQDRQGFGTDTQYF
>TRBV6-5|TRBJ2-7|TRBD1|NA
TGTGCCAGCAGTTACTTCTCGACAGGGGTCTACGAGCAGTACTTC
CASSYFSTGVYEQYF
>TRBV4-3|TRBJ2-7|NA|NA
TGCGCCAGCAGCAAAGGGTACGGCAACCTCTACGAGCAGTACTTC
CASSKGYGNLYEQYF
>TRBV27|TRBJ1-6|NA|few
TGTGCCAGCAGTTCCGAGTTAAGCTCCTATAATTCACCCCTCCACTTT
CASSSELSSYNSPLHF
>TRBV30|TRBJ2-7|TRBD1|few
TGTGCCTGGAGTGTGGTAGGGACAGGTCACGAGCAGTACTTC
CAWSVVGTGHEQYF
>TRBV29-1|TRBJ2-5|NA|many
TGCAGCGTTGAAGGCGGCGGGCTGGAGACCCAGTACTTC
CSVEGGGLETQYF
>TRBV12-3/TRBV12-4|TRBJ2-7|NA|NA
TGTGCCAGCAGTTGGGGACCGATCGAGCAGTACTTC
CASSWGPIEQYF
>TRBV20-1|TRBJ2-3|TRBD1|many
TGCAGTGCTAGAGGTTGGACAGGGAAAACAGATACGCAGTATTTT
CSARGWTGKTDTQYF